One TCR beta chain is described in this entry. The data derive from a study of control samples from healthy donors and cancer patients. Sequencing was performed with immunoSEQ multiplex PCR; in TCRdb, only in-frame clones are kept and a portion is missing. The data show fewer than 200,000 clones, 85% to 95% seen once. CDR3 length: 16 amino acids. V shed 0 bases, J shed 6 bases, and the junction held 10 bases outside the gene matches. Germline V gives CDR1 MNHNS, CDR2 SASEGT. The source material was blood. The rearrangement joins TRBV6-1 to TRBJ2-7; TRBD1 matches at 8 bases. The source of this sequence is a man aged 25 to 40 in good health. The CDR3 DNA is TGTGCCAGCAGTGAAGCGCGTCGGGCAGGGGGCAGCGAGCAGTACTTC. Translation gives CASSEARRAGGSEQYF.